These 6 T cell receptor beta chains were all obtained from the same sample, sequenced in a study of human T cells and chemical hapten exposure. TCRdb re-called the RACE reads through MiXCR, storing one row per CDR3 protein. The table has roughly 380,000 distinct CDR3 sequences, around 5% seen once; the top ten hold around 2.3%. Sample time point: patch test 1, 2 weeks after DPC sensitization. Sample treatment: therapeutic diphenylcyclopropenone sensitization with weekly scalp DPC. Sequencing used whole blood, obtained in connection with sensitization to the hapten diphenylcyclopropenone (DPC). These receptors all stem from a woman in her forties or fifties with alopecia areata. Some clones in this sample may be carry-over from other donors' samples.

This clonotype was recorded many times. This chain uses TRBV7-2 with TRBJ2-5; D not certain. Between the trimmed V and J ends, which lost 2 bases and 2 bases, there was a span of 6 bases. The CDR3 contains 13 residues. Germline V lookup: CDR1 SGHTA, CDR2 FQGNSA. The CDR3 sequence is CASSLHQQETQYF. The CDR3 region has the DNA TGTGCCAGCAGCTTACACCAGCAAGAGACCCAGTACTTC.

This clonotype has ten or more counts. The CDR3 DNA follows: TGTGCCAGCAGTCCCCCCCTCGGGCGCCAGCCCCAGCATTTT. This gives the protein CASSPPLGRQPQHF. The chain recombines TRBV28 with TRBJ1-5; D is unresolved. V dropped 5 bases and J dropped 7 bases, with 15 bases sitting between them. The CDR3 totals 14 residues. The V gene's germline CDR1 is MDHEN and CDR2 SYDVKM. Supplemented by reference TRBV28 and TRBJ1-5, the full variable domain reads DVKVTQSSRYLVKRTGEKVFLECVQDMDHENMFWYRQDPGLGLRLIYFSYDVKMKEKGDIPEGYSVSREKKERFSLILESASTNQTSMYLCASSPPLGRQPQHFGDGTRLSIL.

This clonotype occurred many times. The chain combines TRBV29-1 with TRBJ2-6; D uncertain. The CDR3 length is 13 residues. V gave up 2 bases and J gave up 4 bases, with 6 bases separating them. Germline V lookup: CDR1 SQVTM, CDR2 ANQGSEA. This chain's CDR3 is CSVETGGANVLTF. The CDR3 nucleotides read TGCAGCGTTGAAACTGGCGGGGCCAACGTCCTGACTTTC.

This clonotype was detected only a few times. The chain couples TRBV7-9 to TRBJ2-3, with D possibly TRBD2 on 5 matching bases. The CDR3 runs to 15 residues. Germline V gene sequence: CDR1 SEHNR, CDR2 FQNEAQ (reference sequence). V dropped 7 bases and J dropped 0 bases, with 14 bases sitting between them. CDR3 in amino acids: CASTLTKTSTDTQYF. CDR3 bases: TGTGCCAGCACCCTGACTAAAACTAGCACAGATACGCAGTATTTT.

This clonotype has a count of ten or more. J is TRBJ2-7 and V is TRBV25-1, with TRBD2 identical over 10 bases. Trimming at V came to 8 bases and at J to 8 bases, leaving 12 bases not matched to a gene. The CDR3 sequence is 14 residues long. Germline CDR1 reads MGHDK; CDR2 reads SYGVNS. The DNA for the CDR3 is TGTGCCAGCCAGTTGGCACTAGCGGGGTCCAAGCAGTACTTC. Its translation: CASQLALAGSKQYF.

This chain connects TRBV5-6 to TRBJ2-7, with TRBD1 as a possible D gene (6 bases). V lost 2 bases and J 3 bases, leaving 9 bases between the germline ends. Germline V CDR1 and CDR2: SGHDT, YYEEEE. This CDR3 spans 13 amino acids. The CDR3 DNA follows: TGTGCCAGCAGCTTCGGACAGAACTACGAGCAGTACTTC. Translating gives CASSFGQNYEQYF.